The following is a TCR beta chain sequence with its context. The data originate from a study of blood T cell repertoires in COVID-19. Whole-study context: There were acute and convalescent COVID-19 samples, and they came from the United States, Italy and Spain.

Sequencing was performed with immunoSEQ multiplex PCR; in TCRdb, only in-frame clones are kept and a portion is missing. The repertoire holds over 110,000 clones, with approximately 88% as singletons. The CDR3 extends over 15 amino acids. Germline V lookup: CDR1 SGHNT, CDR2 YYREEE (reference sequence). V dropped 1 base and J dropped 3 bases, with 14 bases sitting between them. This TCR was recovered from a woman between 50 and 59 years old with acute or convalescent COVID-19. The sample comprised peripheral blood. The chain carries TRBV5-4 and TRBJ2-7; D possibly corresponds to TRBD2 (6 bases). Here the CDR3 reads CASSLWGERVYEQYF. The CDR3 DNA sequence: TGTGCCAGCAGCTTGTGGGGGGAGAGAGTCTACGAGCAGTACTTC.